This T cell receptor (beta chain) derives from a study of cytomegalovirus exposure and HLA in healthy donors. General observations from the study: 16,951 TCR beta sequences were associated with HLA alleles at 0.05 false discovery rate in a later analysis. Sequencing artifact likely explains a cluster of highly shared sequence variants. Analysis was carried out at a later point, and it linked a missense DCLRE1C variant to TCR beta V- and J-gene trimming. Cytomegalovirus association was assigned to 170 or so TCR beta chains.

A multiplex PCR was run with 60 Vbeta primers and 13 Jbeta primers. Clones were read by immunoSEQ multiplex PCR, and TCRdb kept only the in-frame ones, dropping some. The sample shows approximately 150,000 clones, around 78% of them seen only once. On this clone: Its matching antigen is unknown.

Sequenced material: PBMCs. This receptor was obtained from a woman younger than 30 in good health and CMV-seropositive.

CDR3 DNA sequence: TGCAGCGTTGGGACAGCCGGGGGGAGGACCCAGTACTTC. Amino acid sequence: CSVGTAGGRTQYF. The rearrangement uses TRBV29-1 and TRBJ2-5; D is possibly TRBD2 (7 bases). Trimming removed 4 bases from V and 7 bases from J, with 16 bases in between. The CDR3 is made up of 13 amino acids. Germline V gives CDR1 SQVTM, CDR2 ANQGSEA. Using reference TRBV29-1 and TRBJ2-5 for the parts outside the CDR3, the full variable domain is SAVISQKPSRDICQRGTSLTIQCQVDSQVTMMFWYRQQPGQSLTLIATANQGSEATYESGFVIDKFPISRPNLTFSTLTVSNMSPEDSSIYLCSVGTAGGRTQYFGPGTRLLVL.